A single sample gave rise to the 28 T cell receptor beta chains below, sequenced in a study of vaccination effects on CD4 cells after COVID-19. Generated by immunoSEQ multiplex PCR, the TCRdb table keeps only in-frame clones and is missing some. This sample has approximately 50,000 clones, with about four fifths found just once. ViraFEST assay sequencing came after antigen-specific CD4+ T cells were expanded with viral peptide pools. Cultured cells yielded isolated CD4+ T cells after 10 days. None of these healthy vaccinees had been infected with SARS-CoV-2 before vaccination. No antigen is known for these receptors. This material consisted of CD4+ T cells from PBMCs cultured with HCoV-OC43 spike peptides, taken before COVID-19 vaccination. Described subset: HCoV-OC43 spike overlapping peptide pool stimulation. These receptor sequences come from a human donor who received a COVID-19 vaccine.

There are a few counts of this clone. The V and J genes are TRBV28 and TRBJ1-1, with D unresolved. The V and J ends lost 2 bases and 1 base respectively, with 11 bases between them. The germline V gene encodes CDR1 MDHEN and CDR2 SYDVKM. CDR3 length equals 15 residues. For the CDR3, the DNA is TGTGCCAGCAGTTTACAGTCGCCAAAGAACACTGAAGCTTTCTTT. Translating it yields CASSLQSPKNTEAFF.

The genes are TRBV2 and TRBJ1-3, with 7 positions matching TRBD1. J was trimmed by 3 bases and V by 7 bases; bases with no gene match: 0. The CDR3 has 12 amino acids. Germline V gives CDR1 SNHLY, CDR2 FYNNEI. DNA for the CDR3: TGTGCCAGCAACAGGGGTGGAAACACCATATATTTT. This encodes CASNRGGNTIYF.

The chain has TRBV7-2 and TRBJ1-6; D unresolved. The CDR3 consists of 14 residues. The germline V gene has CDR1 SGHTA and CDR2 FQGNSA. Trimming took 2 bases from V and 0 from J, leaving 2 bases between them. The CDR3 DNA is TGTGCCAGCAGCTTAAGCTCCTATAATTCACCCCTCCACTTT. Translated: CASSLSSYNSPLHF.

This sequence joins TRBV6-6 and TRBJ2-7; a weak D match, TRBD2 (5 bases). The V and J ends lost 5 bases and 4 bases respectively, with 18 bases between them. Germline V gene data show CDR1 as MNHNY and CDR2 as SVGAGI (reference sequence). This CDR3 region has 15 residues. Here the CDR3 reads CASSDDPGMMYEQYV. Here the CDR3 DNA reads TGTGCCAGCAGTGACGACCCGGGGATGATGTACGAGCAGTACGTC.

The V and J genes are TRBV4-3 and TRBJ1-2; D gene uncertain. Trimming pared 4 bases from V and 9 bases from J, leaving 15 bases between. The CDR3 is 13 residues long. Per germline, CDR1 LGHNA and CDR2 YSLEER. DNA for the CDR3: TGCGCCAGCAGCCCCAAGGAGGGCGACCGCTACACCTTC. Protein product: CASSPKEGDRYTF.

In nucleotides, the CDR3 is TGTGCCAGCAGTGAACGAGGACAGGGTTTTTACGAGCAGTACGTC. Protein: CASSERGQGFYEQYV. V is TRBV6-1 and J is TRBJ2-7, with 8 bases aligning to TRBD1. V lost 2 bases to trimming and J lost 4 bases; unmatched junction nucleotides: 7. Germline V gives CDR1 MNHNS, CDR2 SASEGT. CDR3 length: 15 amino acids.

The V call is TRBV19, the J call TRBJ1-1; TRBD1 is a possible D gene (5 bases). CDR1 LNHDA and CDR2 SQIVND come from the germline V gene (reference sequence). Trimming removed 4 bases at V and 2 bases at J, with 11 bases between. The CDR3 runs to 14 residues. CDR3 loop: CASSTLQGNTEAFF. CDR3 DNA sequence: TGTGCCAGTAGTACTTTGCAGGGTAACACTGAAGCTTTCTTT.

CDR3 residues: CASSFRESGDTEAFF. CDR3 sequence (DNA): TGCGCCAGCAGCTTCCGGGAATCGGGGGACACTGAAGCTTTCTTT. The chain links TRBV5-1 to TRBJ1-1; a weak D match, TRBD1 (5 bases). The CDR3 runs to 15 residues. V lost 2 bases and J 3 bases, leaving 14 bases between the germline ends. Germline V gives CDR1 SGHRS, CDR2 YFSETQ. The complete variable domain, with remaining parts taken from reference TRBV5-1 and TRBJ1-1, reads KAGVTQTPRYLIKTRGQQVTLSCSPISGHRSVSWYQQTPGQGLQFLFEYFSETQRNKGNFPGRFSGRQFSNSRSEMNVSTLELGDSALYLCASSFRESGDTEAFFGQGTRLTVV.

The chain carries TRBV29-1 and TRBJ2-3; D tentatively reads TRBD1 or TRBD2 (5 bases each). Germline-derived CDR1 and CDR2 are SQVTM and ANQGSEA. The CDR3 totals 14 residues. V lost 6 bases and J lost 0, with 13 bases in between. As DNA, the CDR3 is TGCAGCGTGTGCCCGGGACGAAGCACAGATACGCAGTATTTT. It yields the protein CSVCPGRSTDTQYF.

The CDR3 bases are TGTGCCAGCAGTTACAGGGGGCAGGAGACCCAGTACTTC. It is translated as CASSYRGQETQYF. V and J are TRBV6-2 or TRBV6-3 and TRBJ2-5; 7 bases align to TRBD1. The germline V gene encodes CDR1 MNHEY and CDR2 SVGEGT. The CDR3 sequence is 13 residues long. The trim removed 2 bases at V and 5 bases at J, leaving 2 bases unmatched.

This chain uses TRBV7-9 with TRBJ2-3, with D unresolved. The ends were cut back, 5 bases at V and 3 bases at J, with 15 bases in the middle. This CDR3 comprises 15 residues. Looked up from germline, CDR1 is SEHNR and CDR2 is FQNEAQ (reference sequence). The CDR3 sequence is CASSRLEISTDTQYF. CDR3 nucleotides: TGTGCCAGCAGCCGGCTAGAGATCTCGACAGATACGCAGTATTTT.

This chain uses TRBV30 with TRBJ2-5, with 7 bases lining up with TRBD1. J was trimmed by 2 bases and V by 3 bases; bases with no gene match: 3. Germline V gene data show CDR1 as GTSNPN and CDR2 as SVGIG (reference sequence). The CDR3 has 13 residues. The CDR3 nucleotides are TGTGCCTGGAGCGGACAGGTACAAGAGACCCAGTACTTC. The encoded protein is CAWSGQVQETQYF. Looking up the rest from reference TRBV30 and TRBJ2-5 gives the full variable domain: SQTIHQWPATLVQPVGSPLSLECTVEGTSNPNLYWYRQAAGRGLQLLFYSVGIGQISSEVPQNLSASRPQDRQFILSSKKLLLSDSGFYLCAWSGQVQETQYFGPGTRLLVL.

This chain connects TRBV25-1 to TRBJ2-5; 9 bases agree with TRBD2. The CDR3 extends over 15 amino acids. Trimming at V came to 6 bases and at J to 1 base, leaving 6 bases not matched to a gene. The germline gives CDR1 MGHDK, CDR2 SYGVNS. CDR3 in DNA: TGTGCCAGCAGACGAGCGGGGGGCCGCCAAGAGACCCAGTACTTC. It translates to CASRRAGGRQETQYF.

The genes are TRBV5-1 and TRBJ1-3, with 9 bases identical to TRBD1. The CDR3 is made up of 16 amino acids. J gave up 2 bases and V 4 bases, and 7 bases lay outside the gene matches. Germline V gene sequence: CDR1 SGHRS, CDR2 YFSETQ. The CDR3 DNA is TGCGCCAGCAGCCCGGAGAGACAGGGGGCTGGAAACACCATATATTTT. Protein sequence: CASSPERQGAGNTIYF.

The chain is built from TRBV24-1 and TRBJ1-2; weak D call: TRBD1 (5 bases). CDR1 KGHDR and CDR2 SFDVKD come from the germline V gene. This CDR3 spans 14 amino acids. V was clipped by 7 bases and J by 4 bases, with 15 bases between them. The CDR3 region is CATRPGPGGYGYTF. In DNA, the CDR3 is TGTGCCACCAGACCGGGCCCTGGGGGCTATGGCTACACCTTC.

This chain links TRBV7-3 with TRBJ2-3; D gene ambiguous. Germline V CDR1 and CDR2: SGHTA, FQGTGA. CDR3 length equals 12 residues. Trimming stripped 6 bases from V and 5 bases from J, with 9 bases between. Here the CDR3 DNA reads TGTGCCAGCAGTCCGGGTAGAGATACGCAGTATTTT. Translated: CASSPGRDTQYF.

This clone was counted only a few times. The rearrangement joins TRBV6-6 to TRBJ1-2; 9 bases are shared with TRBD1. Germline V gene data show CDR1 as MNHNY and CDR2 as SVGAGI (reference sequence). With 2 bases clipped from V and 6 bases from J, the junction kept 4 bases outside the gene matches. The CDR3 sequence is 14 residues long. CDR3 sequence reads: CASSYRTGEDGYTF. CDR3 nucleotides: TGTGCCAGCAGTTACAGGACAGGGGAAGATGGCTACACCTTC.

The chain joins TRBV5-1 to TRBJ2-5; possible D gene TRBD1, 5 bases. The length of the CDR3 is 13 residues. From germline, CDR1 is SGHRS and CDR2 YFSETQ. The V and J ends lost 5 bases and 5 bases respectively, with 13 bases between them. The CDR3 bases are TGCGCCAGCAGAGGGGAATCTGGGGAGACCCAGTACTTC. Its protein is CASRGESGETQYF. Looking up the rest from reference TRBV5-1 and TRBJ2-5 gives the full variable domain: KAGVTQTPRYLIKTRGQQVTLSCSPISGHRSVSWYQQTPGQGLQFLFEYFSETQRNKGNFPGRFSGRQFSNSRSEMNVSTLELGDSALYLCASRGESGETQYFGPGTRLLVL.

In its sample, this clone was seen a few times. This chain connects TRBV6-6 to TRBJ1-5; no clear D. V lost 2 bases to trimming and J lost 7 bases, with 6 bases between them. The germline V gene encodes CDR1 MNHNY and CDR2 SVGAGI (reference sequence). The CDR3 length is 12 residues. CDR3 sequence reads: CASSYVGQPQHF. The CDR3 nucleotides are TGTGCCAGCAGTTACGTTGGGCAGCCCCAGCATTTT.

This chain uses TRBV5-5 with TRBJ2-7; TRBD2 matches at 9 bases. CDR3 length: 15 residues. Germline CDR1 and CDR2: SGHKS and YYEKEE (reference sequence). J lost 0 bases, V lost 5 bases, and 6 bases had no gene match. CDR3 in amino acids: CASSQAGGSSYEQYV. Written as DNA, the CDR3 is TGTGCCAGCAGTCAAGCGGGGGGAAGCTCCTACGAGCAGTACGTC.

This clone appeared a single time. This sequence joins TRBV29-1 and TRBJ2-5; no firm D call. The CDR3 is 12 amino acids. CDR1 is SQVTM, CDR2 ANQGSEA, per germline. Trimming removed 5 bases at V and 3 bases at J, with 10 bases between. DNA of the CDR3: TGCAGCGTTTTTGGGGAAGAAGAGACCCAGTACTTC. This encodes CSVFGEEETQYF.

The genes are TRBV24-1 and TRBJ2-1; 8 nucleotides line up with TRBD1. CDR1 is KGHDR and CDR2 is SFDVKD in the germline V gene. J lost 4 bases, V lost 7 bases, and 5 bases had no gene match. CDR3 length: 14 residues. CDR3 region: CATSGRQGYNEQFF. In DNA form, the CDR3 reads TGTGCCACCAGCGGCCGACAGGGGTACAATGAGCAGTTCTTC.

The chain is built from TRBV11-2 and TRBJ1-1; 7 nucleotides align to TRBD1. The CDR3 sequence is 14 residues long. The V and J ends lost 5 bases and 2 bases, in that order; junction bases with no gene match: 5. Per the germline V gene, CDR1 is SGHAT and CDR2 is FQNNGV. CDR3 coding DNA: TGTGCCAGCAGCCCAGACAGGGTAAACACTGAAGCTTTCTTT. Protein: CASSPDRVNTEAFF.

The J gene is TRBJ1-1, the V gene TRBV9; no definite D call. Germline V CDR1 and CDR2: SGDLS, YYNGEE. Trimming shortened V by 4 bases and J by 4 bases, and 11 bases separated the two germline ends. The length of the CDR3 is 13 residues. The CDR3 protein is CASSLDLGTEAFF. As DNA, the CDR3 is TGTGCCAGCAGCTTAGACTTAGGCACTGAAGCTTTCTTT.

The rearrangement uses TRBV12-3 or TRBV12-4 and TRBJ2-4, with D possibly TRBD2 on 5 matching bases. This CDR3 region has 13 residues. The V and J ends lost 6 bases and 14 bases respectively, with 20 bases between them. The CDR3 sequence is CASSFSSSGIKYF. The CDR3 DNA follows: TGTGCCAGCAGCTTCTCTAGCTCGGGGATAAAGTACTTC.

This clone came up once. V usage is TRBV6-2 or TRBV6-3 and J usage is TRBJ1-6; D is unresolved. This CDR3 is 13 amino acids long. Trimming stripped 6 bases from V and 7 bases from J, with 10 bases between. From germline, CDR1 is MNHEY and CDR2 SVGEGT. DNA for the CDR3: TGTGCCAGCAGCCGAGTAGGGAATTCACCCCTCCACTTT. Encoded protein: CASSRVGNSPLHF.

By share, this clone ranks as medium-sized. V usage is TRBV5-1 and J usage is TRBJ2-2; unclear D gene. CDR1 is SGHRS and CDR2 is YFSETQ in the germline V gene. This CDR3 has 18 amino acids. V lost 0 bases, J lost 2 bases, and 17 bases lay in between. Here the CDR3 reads CASSLAGSSGENTGELFF. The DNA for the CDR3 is TGCGCCAGCAGCTTGGCCGGGTCGTCAGGAGAAAACACCGGGGAGCTGTTTTTT.

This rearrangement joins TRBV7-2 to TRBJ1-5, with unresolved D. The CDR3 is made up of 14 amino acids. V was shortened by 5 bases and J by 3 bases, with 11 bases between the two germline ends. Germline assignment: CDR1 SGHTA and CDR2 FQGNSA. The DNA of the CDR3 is TGTGCCAGCAGCGCGACACCCAACAATCAGCCCCAGCATTTT. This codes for CASSATPNNQPQHF.